This T cell receptor (beta chain) was sequenced in a study of shared T cell receptors in the human thymus. Germline CDR1 WNHNN, CDR2 SYGVQD (reference sequence). This CDR3 spans 13 amino acids. V was trimmed by 6 bases and J by 5 bases, leaving 13 bases between them. The table came from immunoSEQ multiplex PCR; TCRdb's copy has only in-frame clones and leaves some out. The data hold 500,000 to 750,000 clones, with approximately 88% observed a single time. This same sample was also part of a study on human thymus T cells. Per that paper: Having surgery to correct congenital heart defects, healthy Finnish infants acted as the donors. The thymus was resected at corrective cardiac surgery.

The TCR originated in a boy in the first two years of life with a congenital heart defect. Sequences were obtained from thymocytes. The V gene is TRBV10-1, the J gene TRBJ2-5, with D possibly TRBD1 on 6 matching bases. CDR3 DNA: TGCGCCAGCAGACAGGGCCCCTCGGAGACCCAGTACTTC. This translates into CASRQGPSETQYF.